One sample yielded the 3 T cell receptor beta chains listed below, sequenced in a study of T cells in Graves' hyperthyroidism and ophthalmopathy. Amplified TCR beta CDR3 regions derived from RNA transcripts. First-round RT-PCR with HTBI primers amplified the TCR CDR3 region. TCRdb fed the multiplex PCR reads into MiXCR, producing one record per CDR3 protein. The sample carries 400,000 to 550,000 distinct CDR3 sequences, 13% to 15% recorded once. Sample: blood. Receptors were obtained from a woman between 18 and 29 years old with Graves' hyperthyroidism.

Ten or more counts support this clonotype. The J gene is TRBJ2-7, the V gene TRBV11-1, with D perhaps matching TRBD1 (6 bases). Looked up from germline, CDR1 is SGHAT and CDR2 is FQDESV (reference sequence). The length of the CDR3 is 14 residues. V was shortened by 5 bases and J by 0 bases, with 11 bases between the two germline ends. In DNA form, the CDR3 reads TGTGCCAGCAGCATAGACAGGAGCTCCTACGAGCAGTACTTC. It specifies CASSIDRSSYEQYF.

This clonotype appeared many times. The chain recombines TRBV6-1 with TRBJ1-3; D might be TRBD1 (6 bases). Trimming removed 5 bases from V and 2 bases from J, with 10 bases in between. CDR1 is MNHNS, CDR2 SASEGT, per germline. This CDR3 is built from 14 residues. The CDR3 DNA is TGTGCCAGCAGTCAGGGGCTGACTGGAAACACCATATATTTT. Translated: CASSQGLTGNTIYF.

The chain has TRBV2 and TRBJ1-6, with D possibly matching TRBD1 (5 bases). CDR3 length equals 14 residues. V was trimmed by 1 base and J by 15 bases, leaving 16 bases between them. The V gene's germline CDR1 is SNHLY and CDR2 FYNNEI. The CDR3 DNA follows: TGTGCCAGCAGTGAAGAGGGGTCCGTATCTATCCTCCACTTT. It yields the protein CASSEEGSVSILHF.